These 3 T cell receptor beta chains came from one sample sequenced in a study of immune cell composition in non-small cell lung cancer. The normal lung sample lay at least 3 cm, and maximally far, from the tumour. Generated by immunoSEQ multiplex PCR, the TCRdb table keeps only in-frame clones and is missing some. The profile shows around 3,400 clones, about 70% of them singletons. Sequenced: non-adjacent lung tissue. The source of these receptors is a human donor with non-small cell lung cancer.

The V gene is TRBV28, the J gene TRBJ1-2; 10 bases line up with TRBD1. V was clipped by 5 bases and J by 11 bases; unmatched bases: 11. The CDR3 totals 14 residues. Germline assignment: CDR1 MDHEN and CDR2 SYDVKM. This CDR3 is CASSADRGRRLYTF. CDR3 bases: TGTGCCAGCAGTGCCGACAGGGGGCGCCGCCTGTACACCTTC.

This chain uses TRBV7-8 with TRBJ2-1; D gene uncertain. Germline V gene data show CDR1 as SGHVS and CDR2 as FQNEAQ. The CDR3 contains 13 residues. V lost 3 bases and J 8 bases, leaving 11 bases between the germline ends. The CDR3 sequence is CASSLFLRDEQFF. CDR3 in DNA: TGTGCCAGCAGCTTGTTCCTTCGCGATGAGCAGTTCTTC.

The chain joins TRBV7-9 to TRBJ2-3, with 8 bases identical to TRBD1. The germline gives CDR1 SEHNR, CDR2 FQNEAQ (reference sequence). The CDR3 totals 14 residues. Trimming took 5 bases from V and 4 from J; bases not matched to a gene: 5. The CDR3, as DNA: TGTGCCAGCAGCCCACGACAGGGGTCAGATACGCAGTATTTT. Translation gives CASSPRQGSDTQYF.